The 25 T cell receptor beta chains in this list originate from one sample, sequenced in a study of T cells in Graves' hyperthyroidism and ophthalmopathy. TCR beta CDR3 regions were amplified from RNA transcripts. First-round RT-PCR targeting the TCR CDR3 was performed with the HTBI primer set. A single record per CDR3 protein comes from TCRdb applying MiXCR to the multiplex PCR reads. The sample consists of over 500,000 distinct CDR3 sequences, about 16% of them appearing once. Material for sequencing was blood. The receptors were sampled from a woman aged 25 to 39 with Graves' ophthalmopathy.

This clonotype was seen ten or more times. The genes are TRBV2 and TRBJ1-5; possible D gene TRBD1, 5 bases. CDR1 is SNHLY, CDR2 FYNNEI, per germline. Trimming pared 0 bases from V and 2 bases from J, leaving 11 bases between. CDR3 length equals 16 residues. CDR3 loop: CASSEAGGAGNQPQHF. As DNA, the CDR3 is TGTGCCAGCAGTGAAGCGGGCGGGGCCGGCAATCAGCCCCAGCATTTT.

This clonotype showed up many times. CDR3 in DNA: TGTGCCAGCTCACCCTTACAGGAATCACCCCTCCACTTT. This codes for CASSPLQESPLHF. V usage is TRBV18 and J usage is TRBJ1-6; possibly TRBD1 for D (5 bases). The length of the CDR3 is 13 residues. Trimming took off 3 bases at V and 10 bases at J, with 10 bases between the two ends. Germline V gene lookup returns CDR1 KGHSH and CDR2 LQKENI.

This clonotype has more than one count but fewer than ten. This chain links TRBV6-2 or TRBV6-3 with TRBJ2-7; D call uncertain. The V end lost 6 bases, the J end lost 5 bases, and 17 bases lay between the germline ends. CDR3 length: 14 residues. Germline loops: CDR1 MNHEY, CDR2 SVGEGT. CDR3 amino acids: CASRPTTQVNEQYF. CDR3 DNA sequence: TGTGCCAGCAGACCGACAACCCAAGTCAACGAGCAGTACTTC.

The J gene is TRBJ1-1, the V gene TRBV15; unclear D gene. CDR1 and CDR2 from the germline V gene are LNHNV and YYDKDF (reference sequence). The CDR3 is 17 amino acids. Trimming cost V 4 bases and J 5 bases, with 23 bases left between them. CDR3 amino acids: CATSTAGLSTRRTEAFF. The CDR3 region has the DNA TGTGCCACCAGCACTGCAGGACTCTCAACCCGGAGGACTGAAGCTTTCTTT.

Comment on this clonotype: The junction differs from germline at one of its ends, possibly a read error. The chain links TRBV6-5 to TRBJ2-2; possibly TRBD2 for D (5 bases). The CDR3 sequence is 15 residues long. Per the germline V gene, CDR1 is MNHEY and CDR2 is SVGAGI. DNA for the CDR3: TGTGCCAGTAGTTACGTCGGGATGGCGACCGGGGAGCTGTTTTTT. This sequence encodes CASSYVGMATGELFF.

V usage is TRBV10-3 and J usage is TRBJ2-3, with a tentative D call TRBD1 (6 bases). V lost 7 bases, J lost 3 bases, and 11 bases lay in between. Germline CDR1 ENHRY, CDR2 SYGVKD. The CDR3 totals 13 residues. This CDR3 reads CAITRTVTDTQYF. The CDR3 region has the DNA TGTGCCATCACTAGGACAGTAACAGATACGCAGTATTTT.

The CDR3 region has the DNA TGTGCCACCAGCAGAGACAGGACCACAGATACGCAGTATTTT. This translates into CATSRDRTTDTQYF. The chain recombines TRBV15 with TRBJ2-3, with D unresolved. The CDR3 loop spans 14 amino acids. Per germline, CDR1 LNHNV and CDR2 YYDKDF (reference sequence). Trimming stripped 0 bases from V and 2 bases from J, with 6 bases between.

The V and J genes are TRBV20-1 and TRBJ1-1; possibly TRBD1 for D (5 bases). The CDR3 totals 13 residues. Trimming took off 6 bases at V and 0 bases at J, with 11 bases between the two ends. Germline lookup yields CDR1 DFQATT and CDR2 SNEGSKA (reference sequence). CDR3 sequence: CSARRGLNTEAFF. CDR3 coding DNA: TGCAGTGCCAGGCGGGGCCTGAACACTGAAGCTTTCTTT.

The chain couples TRBV7-2 to TRBJ2-7; D not resolved. This CDR3 comprises 13 residues. V shed 5 bases and J shed 6 bases, with 14 bases lying between them. Per the germline V gene, CDR1 is SGHTA and CDR2 is FQGNSA. The CDR3 DNA reads as TGTGCCAGCAGCCCCACCCCCCCGATCGAGCAGTACTTC. It specifies CASSPTPPIEQYF. Full variable domain (outside the CDR3, taken from reference TRBV7-2 and TRBJ2-7): GAGVSQSPSNKVTEKGKDVELRCDPISGHTALYWYRQSLGQGLEFLIYFQGNSAPDKSGLPSDRFSAERTGGSVSTLTIQRTQQEDSAVYLCASSPTPPIEQYFGPGTRLTVT.

Many counts were recorded for this clonotype. This chain joins TRBV28 and TRBJ2-7; D assignment may be TRBD1 or TRBD2 (5 bases each). This CDR3 has 13 amino acids. Between the trimmed V and J ends, which lost 5 bases and 6 bases, there was a span of 14 bases. Germline-derived CDR1 and CDR2 are MDHEN and SYDVKM. In DNA form, the CDR3 reads TGTGCCAGCAGTCCGGGACCGGGGCTCGAGCAGTACTTC. This sequence encodes CASSPGPGLEQYF.

This clonotype showed up many times. The chain joins TRBV3-1 to TRBJ2-1; 9 bases align to TRBD2. Germline CDR1 reads LGHDT; CDR2 reads YNNKEL (reference sequence). V shed 0 bases and J 4 bases; nucleotides not matched to a gene: 4. The CDR3 runs 16 residues. The CDR3 is CASSQDLSGGYNEQFF. CDR3 nucleotides: TGTGCCAGCAGCCAAGATCTCAGCGGGGGGTACAATGAGCAGTTCTTC.

The genes are TRBV24-1 and TRBJ2-1; D is perhaps TRBD1 or TRBD2 (5 bases each). This CDR3 has 13 residues. CDR1 and CDR2 (germline): KGHDR, SFDVKD. The germline V and J ends were trimmed by 5 bases and 9 bases, with 13 bases remaining between them. The CDR3 bases are TGTGCCACCAGTGTATGGGGGACCGGTGAGCAGTTCTTC. Protein product: CATSVWGTGEQFF.

V is TRBV12-3 or TRBV12-4 and J is TRBJ2-3; 7 bases match TRBD2. J lost 9 bases, V lost 0 bases, and 9 bases had no gene match. The CDR3 covers 15 residues. The CDR3 region is CASSLAGGRFWTQYF. The CDR3 nucleotides are TGTGCCAGCAGTTTAGCGGGAGGGCGGTTTTGGACGCAGTATTTT.

This clonotype has more than one count but fewer than ten. This chain uses TRBV29-1 with TRBJ2-6, with TRBD1 identical over 9 bases. Losses at the gene ends were 5 bases for V and 0 bases for J; bases not matched to a gene: 11. From germline, CDR1 is SQVTM and CDR2 ANQGSEA. The CDR3 is made up of 18 amino acids. Written as DNA, the CDR3 is TGCAGCGTTTATTTAAGGGACAGGGTTCCCTCTGGGGCCAACGTCCTGACTTTC. Translated, it gives CSVYLRDRVPSGANVLTF.

In this sample, this clonotype turned up a few times. This chain connects TRBV5-1 to TRBJ2-3, with D tentatively TRBD2 (6 bases). The CDR3 length is 14 residues. CDR1 and CDR2 (germline): SGHRS, YFSETQ. Trimming stripped 4 bases from V and 2 bases from J, with 11 bases between. CDR3 sequence reads: CASSGGTYTDTQYF. The CDR3 DNA reads TGCGCCAGCAGCGGCGGGACCTACACAGATACGCAGTATTTT.

The rearrangement joins TRBV27 to TRBJ2-2, with D possibly matching TRBD1 (6 bases). Germline CDR1 and CDR2: MNHEY and SMNVEV (reference sequence). Deletions cut 2 bases from V and 5 bases from J, with 12 bases between. This CDR3 region has 15 residues. The CDR3 coding sequence is TGTGCCAGCAGTTTACTCCCTCAGGGGACCGGGGAGCTGTTTTTT. This codes for CASSLLPQGTGELFF.

V usage is TRBV5-1 and J usage is TRBJ1-4; D is undetermined. Germline CDR1 reads SGHRS; CDR2 reads YFSETQ. V gave up 0 bases and J gave up 5 bases, with 11 bases separating them. This CDR3 has 15 amino acids. CDR3 loop: CASSLAGPNNEKLFF. The CDR3 bases are TGCGCCAGCAGCTTGGCGGGCCCTAACAATGAAAAACTGTTTTTT. The entire variable domain, with the rest obtained from reference TRBV5-1 and TRBJ1-4, is as follows: KAGVTQTPRYLIKTRGQQVTLSCSPISGHRSVSWYQQTPGQGLQFLFEYFSETQRNKGNFPGRFSGRQFSNSRSEMNVSTLELGDSALYLCASSLAGPNNEKLFFGSGTQLSVL.

Ten or more counts support this clonotype. The genes are TRBV28 and TRBJ1-4, with a weak D call TRBD1 (5 bases). The CDR3 is made up of 15 amino acids. Deletions cut 6 bases from V and 0 bases from J, with 11 bases between. Germline assignment: CDR1 MDHEN and CDR2 SYDVKM. CDR3 nucleotides: TGTGCCAGCAGGGGGGGGACGGCAACTAATGAAAAACTGTTTTTT. Translation: CASRGGTATNEKLFF.

V and J are TRBV29-1 and TRBJ2-3, with 7 bases that match TRBD2. CDR1 SQVTM and CDR2 ANQGSEA come from the germline V gene. Losses at the gene ends were 4 bases for V and 2 bases for J; bases not matched to a gene: 6. The CDR3 is 14 residues long. For the CDR3, the DNA is TGCAGCGTTGTGCTAGCGGCCAACACAGATACGCAGTATTTT. Its protein product is CSVVLAANTDTQYF.

The chain carries TRBV5-1 and TRBJ2-5; 7 bases fit TRBD1. The CDR3 runs to 14 residues. Germline values: CDR1 SGHRS, CDR2 YFSETQ. J gave up 3 bases and V 3 bases, and 5 bases lay outside the gene matches. CDR3 loop: CASSSTGAEETQYF. The DNA of the CDR3 is TGCGCCAGCAGCTCTACAGGGGCAGAAGAGACCCAGTACTTC. Variable domain in full (rest from reference TRBV5-1 and TRBJ2-5): KAGVTQTPRYLIKTRGQQVTLSCSPISGHRSVSWYQQTPGQGLQFLFEYFSETQRNKGNFPGRFSGRQFSNSRSEMNVSTLELGDSALYLCASSSTGAEETQYFGPGTRLLVL.

This chain uses TRBV19 with TRBJ2-1; 10 nucleotides agree with TRBD2. V dropped 3 bases and J dropped 5; count of bases not matched to a gene: 7. The CDR3 sequence is 16 residues long. The V gene's germline CDR1 is LNHDA and CDR2 SQIVND (reference sequence). This chain's CDR3 is CASSIPPSGSNNEQFF. The CDR3 region has the DNA TGTGCCAGTAGTATCCCTCCTAGCGGGAGCAACAATGAGCAGTTCTTC.

The rearrangement uses TRBV6-2 or TRBV6-3 and TRBJ2-3, with TRBD1 identical over 9 bases. V trimming: 2 bases; J trimming: 11 bases; junction bases outside the gene matches: 8. Looked up from germline, CDR1 is MNHEY and CDR2 is SVGEGT. The CDR3 has 14 residues. The CDR3 DNA reads as TGTGCCAGCAGTTACCCCAGGACAGGGGATGGGCAGTATTTT. Its protein product is CASSYPRTGDGQYF.

This clonotype occurred a few times. The chain combines TRBV6-1 with TRBJ2-2; TRBD1 aligns across 9 bases. CDR1 MNHNS and CDR2 SASEGT come from the germline V gene. V dropped 6 bases and J dropped 5; count of bases not matched to a gene: 4. CDR3 size: 14 residues. CDR3 in amino acids: CASRGTGRTGELFF. CDR3 in DNA: TGTGCCAGCAGGGGGACAGGGCGTACCGGGGAGCTGTTTTTT.

This clonotype was seen at least ten times. The chain links TRBV5-5 to TRBJ2-1, with TRBD2 as a possible D gene (6 bases). V lost 0 bases to trimming and J lost 5 bases, with 9 bases between them. This CDR3 spans 14 amino acids. CDR1 is SGHKS and CDR2 is YYEKEE in the germline V gene (reference sequence). The CDR3 is CASSLAGLHNEQFF. CDR3 sequence (DNA): TGTGCCAGCAGCTTGGCGGGACTCCACAATGAGCAGTTCTTC.

This clonotype was detected many times. The CDR3 sequence is CASSFRRGPATNEKLFF. As DNA, the CDR3 is TGTGCCAGCAGTTTCCGCAGGGGGCCCGCAACTAATGAAAAACTGTTTTTT. This chain links TRBV28 with TRBJ1-4; TRBD1 agrees at 8 bases. This CDR3 is built from 17 residues. With 3 bases clipped from V and 0 bases from J, the junction kept 6 bases outside the gene matches. The germline V gene has CDR1 MDHEN and CDR2 SYDVKM.